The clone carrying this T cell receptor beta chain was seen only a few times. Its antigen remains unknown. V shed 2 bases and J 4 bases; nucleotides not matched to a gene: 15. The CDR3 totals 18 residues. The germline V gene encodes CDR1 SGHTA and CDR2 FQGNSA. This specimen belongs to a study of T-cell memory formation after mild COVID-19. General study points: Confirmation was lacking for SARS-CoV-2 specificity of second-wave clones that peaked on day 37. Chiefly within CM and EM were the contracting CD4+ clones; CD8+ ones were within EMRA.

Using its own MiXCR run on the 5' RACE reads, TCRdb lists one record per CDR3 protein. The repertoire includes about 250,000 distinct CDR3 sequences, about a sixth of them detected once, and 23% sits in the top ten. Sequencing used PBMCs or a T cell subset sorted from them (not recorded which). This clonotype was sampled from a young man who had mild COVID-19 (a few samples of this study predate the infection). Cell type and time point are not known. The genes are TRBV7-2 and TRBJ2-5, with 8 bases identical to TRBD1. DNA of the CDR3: TGTGCCAGCAGCTTATTAGGCGACAGGGGTGCCCTGCGAGAGACCCAGTACTTC. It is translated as CASSLLGDRGALRETQYF.